The 21 T cell receptor beta chains below come from one sample, sequenced in a study of T cells in localized non-small cell lung cancer. Libraries were prepared by immunoSEQ multiplex PCR; TCRdb keeps only in-frame clonotypes and omits some of them. The sample lists about 74,000 clones, around 85% occurring once. This specimen was peripheral blood, taken before any cancer treatment. These TCRs come from a female donor over 55 with stage I lung adenocarcinoma.

The chain links TRBV5-4 to TRBJ2-3; TRBD2 agrees at 11 bases. The V and J ends lost 2 bases and 3 bases, in that order; junction bases with no gene match: 5. This CDR3 contains 16 residues. The germline CDR1 and CDR2 sequences are SGHNT and YYREEE (reference sequence). CDR3 coding DNA: TGTGCCAGCAGCTTCTGGCTAGCGGGGGGAACAGATACGCAGTATTTT. Its protein is CASSFWLAGGTDTQYF.

The chain employs TRBV7-2 and TRBJ2-7; 7 nucleotides agree with TRBD1. The germline gives CDR1 SGHTA, CDR2 FQGNSA. V trimming: 0 bases; J trimming: 10 bases; junction bases outside the gene matches: 3. This CDR3 is 12 amino acids long. CDR3 protein: CASSLARDSQYF. Here the CDR3 DNA reads TGTGCCAGCAGCTTAGCCAGGGACAGCCAGTACTTC.

The chain carries TRBV18 and TRBJ2-1, with 11 bases aligning to TRBD2. The germline gives CDR1 KGHSH, CDR2 LQKENI. This CDR3 has 15 residues. The junction had 6 bases not matched to a gene; V was cut back by 4 bases and J by 7 bases. CDR3 DNA sequence: TGTGCCAGCTCACTGGGACTAGCGGAAGTAAATGAGCAGTTCTTC. Its protein is CASSLGLAEVNEQFF.

The gene calls are TRBV28 and TRBJ2-5; D may be TRBD2 (6 bases). The CDR3 contains 11 residues. Trimming stripped 9 bases from V and 5 bases from J, with 10 bases between. CDR1 is MDHEN and CDR2 is SYDVKM in the germline V gene. The CDR3 DNA is TGTGCCAGTCGGGGGTGGGAGACCCAGTACTTC. It encodes CASRGWETQYF.

This clone has only a few counts. J is TRBJ1-4 and V is TRBV2, with TRBD1 as a possible D gene (5 bases). The germline V gene encodes CDR1 SNHLY and CDR2 FYNNEI. This CDR3 has 16 residues. The V end lost 2 bases, the J end lost 0 bases, and 10 bases lay between the germline ends. The CDR3 nucleotides are TGTGCCAGCAGTGAAAGGACACCTGCAACTAATGAAAAACTGTTTTTT. It specifies CASSERTPATNEKLFF.

DNA of the CDR3: TGCGCCAGCAGCCAAGACAGGACAGGGGGCATTGAAGCTTTCTTT. This gives the protein CASSQDRTGGIEAFF. V is TRBV4-1 and J is TRBJ1-1, with TRBD1 matching over 11 bases. Germline V gene lookup returns CDR1 MGHRA and CDR2 YSYEKL. The V segment lost 0 bases and the J segment 7 bases; nucleotides outside the gene matches: 4. The CDR3 is 15 residues long.

V and J are TRBV7-8 and TRBJ1-6, with TRBD1 as a possible D gene (5 bases). V lost 5 bases to trimming and J lost 5 bases, with 13 bases between them. Germline assignment: CDR1 SGHVS and CDR2 FQNEAQ. CDR3 length: 15 residues. The CDR3 is CASSPPGRDNSPLHF. The CDR3 DNA follows: TGTGCCAGCAGCCCACCGGGACGGGATAATTCACCCCTCCACTTT.

This chain links TRBV7-9 with TRBJ1-1; D is possibly TRBD1 (5 bases). Trimming removed 1 base at V and 6 bases at J, with 9 bases between. Germline V CDR1 and CDR2: SEHNR, FQNEAQ (reference sequence). The CDR3 is 13 amino acids. The CDR3 loop is CASSLGQGPEAFF. The CDR3 DNA reads as TGTGCCAGCAGCTTAGGGCAGGGCCCTGAAGCTTTCTTT.

The V gene is TRBV4-1, the J gene TRBJ1-6; D gene ambiguous. Germline V gene lookup returns CDR1 MGHRA and CDR2 YSYEKL. The CDR3 is 14 residues long. Trimming left V 0 bases short and J 11 bases short, with 11 bases between. The CDR3 here is CASSQDQRETPLHF. For the CDR3, the DNA is TGCGCCAGCAGCCAAGATCAGAGGGAAACACCCCTCCACTTT.

This sequence joins TRBV5-1 and TRBJ2-3, with 8 bases lining up with TRBD2. V shed 4 bases and J 8 bases; nucleotides not matched to a gene: 3. The CDR3 is made up of 12 amino acids. The germline V gene has CDR1 SGHRS and CDR2 YFSETQ. Written as DNA, the CDR3 is TGCGCCAGCAGCCTCAGCGGGGGTACGCAGTATTTT. Protein sequence: CASSLSGGTQYF.

The CDR3 nucleotides are TGTGCCAGCAGCCCTCAGCGGGTCTACCAAGAGACCCAGTACTTC. It encodes CASSPQRVYQETQYF. The chain joins TRBV7-2 to TRBJ2-5; tentatively, D is TRBD2 (6 bases). Germline CDR1 reads SGHTA; CDR2 reads FQGNSA. The CDR3 is made up of 15 amino acids. The V end lost 5 bases, the J end lost 0 bases, and 13 bases lay between the germline ends.

This clone was picked up a small number of times. The chain couples TRBV21-1 to TRBJ2-7; the table's D call, TRBD1, has no DNA check behind it. TRBV21-1 is annotated as a pseudogene. The CDR3 runs to 14 residues. CDR3 amino acids: CASSNPGQGYEQYF. The CDR3 DNA reads as TGTGCCAGCAGCAACCCGGGACAGGGCTACGAGCAGTACTTC.

The V call is TRBV6-5, the J call TRBJ2-3, with TRBD2 matching 7 bases. Germline V gene lookup returns CDR1 MNHEY and CDR2 SVGAGI. The junction had 6 bases not matched to a gene; V was cut back by 6 bases and J by 0 bases. This CDR3 contains 15 residues. As DNA, the CDR3 is TGTGCCAGCAGACTGATAGCGGGTAGCACAGATACGCAGTATTTT. Amino acids: CASRLIAGSTDTQYF.

The chain has TRBV9 and TRBJ2-3; D might be TRBD2 (5 bases). Trimming pared 1 base from V and 1 base from J, leaving 16 bases between. Germline lookup yields CDR1 SGDLS and CDR2 YYNGEE. This CDR3 spans 17 amino acids. The CDR3 region has the DNA TGTGCCAGCAGCGTAAAGGTGGGCGGGTTTCGCACAGATACGCAGTATTTT. Protein: CASSVKVGGFRTDTQYF. Full variable domain (remainder filled in from reference TRBV9 and TRBJ2-3): DSGVTQTPKHLITATGQRVTLRCSPRSGDLSVYWYQQSLDQGLQFLIQYYNGEERAKGNILERFSAQQFPDLHSELNLSSLELGDSALYFCASSVKVGGFRTDTQYFGPGTRLTVL.

This chain links TRBV12-1 with TRBJ1-5. TRBV12-1 is a recognized pseudogene. The CDR3 totals 16 residues. The CDR3: CASSFGIARYNQPQHF. The CDR3 nucleotides read TGTGCCAGCAGCTTTGGAATCGCCCGGTACAATCAGCCCCAGCATTTT.

The chain carries TRBV7-8 and TRBJ2-7; D is perhaps TRBD2 (6 bases). Germline V gene data show CDR1 as SGHVS and CDR2 as FQNEAQ. V was cut by 0 bases and J by 7 bases, with 16 bases left in between. The CDR3 is 15 residues long. The CDR3 DNA reads as TGTGCCAGCAGCTTAGCGCGGGACCAATGGGAAGAGCAGTACTTC. Translation gives CASSLARDQWEEQYF.

This clone was detected only a few times. The chain couples TRBV28 to TRBJ1-2; perhaps TRBD1 as D (5 bases). The CDR3 has 14 residues. The V gene lost 3 bases and the J gene lost 5 bases, with 13 bases spanning the gap. Germline V lookup: CDR1 MDHEN, CDR2 SYDVKM. The chain's CDR3 is CASSFAQGGYGYTF. CDR3 coding DNA: TGTGCCAGCAGTTTTGCTCAGGGAGGGTATGGCTACACCTTC.

This chain links TRBV28 with TRBJ1-4, with TRBD1 identical over 7 bases. Germline CDR1 reads MDHEN; CDR2 reads SYDVKM. The CDR3 sequence is 14 residues long. After removal of 5 bases from V and 8 bases from J, the junction contained 8 bases not matched to a gene. CDR3 nucleotides: TGTGCCAGCAGTAAACAGGGGTTTCGCGAAAAACTGTTTTTT. Amino acid sequence: CASSKQGFREKLFF.

The chain uses TRBV4-3 and TRBJ2-1, with TRBD2 matching over 12 bases. Germline V gives CDR1 LGHNA, CDR2 YSLEER. V gave up 4 bases and J gave up 5 bases; unmatched junction bases: 6. The CDR3 runs 16 residues. Written as DNA, the CDR3 is TGCGCCAGCAGCCCCCGACTAGCGGGAGAGGACAATGAGCAGTTCTTC. The encoded protein is CASSPRLAGEDNEQFF.

V and J are TRBV5-1 and TRBJ2-3; D might be TRBD2 (6 bases). Germline-derived CDR1 and CDR2 are SGHRS and YFSETQ. The CDR3 loop spans 16 amino acids. V lost 4 bases and J 3 bases, leaving 18 bases between the germline ends. The CDR3 sequence is CASSGASVSATDTQYF. The CDR3 DNA sequence: TGCGCCAGCAGCGGGGCTAGCGTCTCTGCGACAGATACGCAGTATTTT.

The genes are TRBV28 and TRBJ2-3; weak D call: TRBD2 (6 bases). The CDR3 covers 16 residues. The V gene's germline CDR1 is MDHEN and CDR2 SYDVKM. Trimming left V 7 bases short and J 3 bases short, with 20 bases between. CDR3 DNA: TGTGCCAGCACCAGGAGGGGAGCAACAATGACAGATACGCAGTATTTT. This codes for CASTRRGATMTDTQYF.